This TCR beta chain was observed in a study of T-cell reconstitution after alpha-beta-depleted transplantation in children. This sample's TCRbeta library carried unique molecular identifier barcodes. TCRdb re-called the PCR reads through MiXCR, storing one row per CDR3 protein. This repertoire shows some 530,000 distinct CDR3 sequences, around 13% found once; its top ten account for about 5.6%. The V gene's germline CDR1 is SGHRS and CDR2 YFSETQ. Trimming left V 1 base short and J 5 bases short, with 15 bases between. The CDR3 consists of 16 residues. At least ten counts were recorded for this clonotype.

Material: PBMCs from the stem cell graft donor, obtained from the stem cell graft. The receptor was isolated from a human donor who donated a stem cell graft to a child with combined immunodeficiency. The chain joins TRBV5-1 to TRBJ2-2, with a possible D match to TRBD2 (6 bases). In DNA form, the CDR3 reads TGCGCCAGCAGCTTGACCTCGGGACTGAATACCGGGGAGCTGTTTTTT. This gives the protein CASSLTSGLNTGELFF.